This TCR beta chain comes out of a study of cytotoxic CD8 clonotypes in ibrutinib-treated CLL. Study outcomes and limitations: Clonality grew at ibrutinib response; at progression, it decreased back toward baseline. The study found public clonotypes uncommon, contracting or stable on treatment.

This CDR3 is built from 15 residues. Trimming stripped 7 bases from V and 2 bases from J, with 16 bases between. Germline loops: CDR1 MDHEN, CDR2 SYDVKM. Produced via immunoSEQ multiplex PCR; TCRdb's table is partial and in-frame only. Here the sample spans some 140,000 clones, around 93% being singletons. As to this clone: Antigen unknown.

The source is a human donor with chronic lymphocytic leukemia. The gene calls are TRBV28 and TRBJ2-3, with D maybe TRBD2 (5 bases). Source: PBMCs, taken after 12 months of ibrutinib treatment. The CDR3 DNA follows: TGTGCCAGCATTCCTTGGGCTAGCCCCACAGATACGCAGTATTTT. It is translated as CASIPWASPTDTQYF.